This T cell receptor beta chain came from a study of blood T cells in healthy people across ages. Combining a sample-barcoded 5' primer with a J-beta primer mix, a second PCR ran for 7 to 11 cycles. TCRdb reanalysed the 5' RACE reads using MiXCR and keeps one entry per CDR3 protein. The sample has some 1.8 million distinct CDR3 sequences; around 40% are singletons. Germline V gives CDR1 SGHAT, CDR2 FQDESV (reference sequence). The CDR3 spans 14 residues. Trimming took off 4 bases at V and 6 bases at J, with 15 bases between the two ends. The TCR originated in a human donor in good health. What was sequenced was blood. The chain carries TRBV11-1 and TRBJ1-1, with D possibly matching TRBD1 (6 bases). CDR3 in DNA: TGTGCCAGCAGCTCATCGCCAGGGGTTCCTGAAGCTTTCTTT. Encoded protein: CASSSSPGVPEAFF.